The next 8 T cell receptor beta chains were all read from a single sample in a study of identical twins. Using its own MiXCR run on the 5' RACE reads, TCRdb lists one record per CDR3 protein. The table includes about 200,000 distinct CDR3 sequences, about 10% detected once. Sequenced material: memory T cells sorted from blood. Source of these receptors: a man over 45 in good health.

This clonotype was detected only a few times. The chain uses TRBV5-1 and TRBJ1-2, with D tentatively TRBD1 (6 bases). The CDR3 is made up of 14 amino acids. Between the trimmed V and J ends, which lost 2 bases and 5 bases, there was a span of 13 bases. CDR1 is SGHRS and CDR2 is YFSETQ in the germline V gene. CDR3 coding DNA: TGCGCCAGCAGCTTTATAGGCCAGGGGTATGGCTACACCTTC. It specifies CASSFIGQGYGYTF.

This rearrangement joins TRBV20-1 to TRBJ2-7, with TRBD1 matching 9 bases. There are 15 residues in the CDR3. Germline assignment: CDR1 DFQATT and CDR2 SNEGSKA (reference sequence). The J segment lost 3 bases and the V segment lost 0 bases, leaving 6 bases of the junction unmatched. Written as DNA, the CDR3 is TGCAGTGCTAGAGAGCCGGGACAGGGTCTCTACGAGCAGTACTTC. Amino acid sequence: CSAREPGQGLYEQYF.

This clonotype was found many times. CDR3 bases: TGTGCCAGCAGTGAAGCCGGGACAGGGGCCTACGAGCAGTACTTC. Protein product: CASSEAGTGAYEQYF. This sequence joins TRBV6-1 and TRBJ2-7, with 10 bases lining up with TRBD1. CDR3 size: 15 residues. V was pared by 0 bases and J by 2 bases, with 1 base of the junction left unmatched. CDR1 is MNHNS, CDR2 SASEGT, per germline.

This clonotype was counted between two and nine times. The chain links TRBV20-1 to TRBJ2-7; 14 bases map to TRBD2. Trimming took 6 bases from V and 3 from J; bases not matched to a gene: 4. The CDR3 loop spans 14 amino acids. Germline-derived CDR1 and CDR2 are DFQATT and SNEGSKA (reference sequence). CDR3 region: CSALGTSGSYEQYF. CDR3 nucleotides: TGCAGTGCCCTCGGGACTAGCGGGAGCTACGAGCAGTACTTC.

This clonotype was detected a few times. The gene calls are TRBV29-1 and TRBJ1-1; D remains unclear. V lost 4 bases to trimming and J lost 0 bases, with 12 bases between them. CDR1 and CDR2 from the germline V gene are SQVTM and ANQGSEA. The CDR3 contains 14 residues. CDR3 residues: CSVVKRALNTEAFF. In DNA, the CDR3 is TGCAGCGTTGTAAAACGGGCTCTGAACACTGAAGCTTTCTTT.

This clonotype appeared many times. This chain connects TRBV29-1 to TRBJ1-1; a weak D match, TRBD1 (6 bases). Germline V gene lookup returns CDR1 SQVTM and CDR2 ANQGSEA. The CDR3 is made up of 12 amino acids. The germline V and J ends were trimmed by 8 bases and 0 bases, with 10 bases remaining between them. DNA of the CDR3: TGCAGCTCGGGACACTTGAACACTGAAGCTTTCTTT. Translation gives CSSGHLNTEAFF.

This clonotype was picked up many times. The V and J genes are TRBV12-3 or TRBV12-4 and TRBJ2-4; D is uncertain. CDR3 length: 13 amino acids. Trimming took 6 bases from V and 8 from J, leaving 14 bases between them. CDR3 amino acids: CASSPGRADIQYF. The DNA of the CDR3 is TGTGCCAGCAGCCCCGGACGGGCGGACATTCAGTACTTC.

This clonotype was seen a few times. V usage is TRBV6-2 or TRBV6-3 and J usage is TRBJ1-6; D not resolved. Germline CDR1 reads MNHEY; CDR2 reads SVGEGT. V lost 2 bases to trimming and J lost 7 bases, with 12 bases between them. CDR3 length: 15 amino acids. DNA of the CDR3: TGTGCCAGCAGTTACAGGCCAGATGCCAATTCACCCCTCCACTTT. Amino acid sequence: CASSYRPDANSPLHF.